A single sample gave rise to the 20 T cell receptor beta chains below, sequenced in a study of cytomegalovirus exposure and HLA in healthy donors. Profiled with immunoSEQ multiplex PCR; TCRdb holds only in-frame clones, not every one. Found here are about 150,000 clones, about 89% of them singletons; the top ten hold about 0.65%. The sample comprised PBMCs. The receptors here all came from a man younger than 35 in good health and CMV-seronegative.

DNA for the CDR3: TGCGCCAGCAGCTTGACAGGGTTGCTCTACAATGAGCAGTTCTTC. Protein product: CASSLTGLLYNEQFF. The V gene is TRBV5-1, the J gene TRBJ2-1; the D gene is possibly TRBD1 (6 bases). This CDR3 contains 15 residues. The germline CDR1 and CDR2 sequences are SGHRS and YFSETQ. V dropped 1 base and J dropped 3 bases, with 11 bases sitting between them.

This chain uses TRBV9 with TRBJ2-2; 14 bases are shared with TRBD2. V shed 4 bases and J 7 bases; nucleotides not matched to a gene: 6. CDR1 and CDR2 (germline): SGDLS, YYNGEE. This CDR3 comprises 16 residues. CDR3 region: CASSPRLAGGFGELFF. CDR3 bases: TGTGCCAGCAGCCCGCGACTAGCGGGGGGGTTCGGGGAGCTGTTTTTT.

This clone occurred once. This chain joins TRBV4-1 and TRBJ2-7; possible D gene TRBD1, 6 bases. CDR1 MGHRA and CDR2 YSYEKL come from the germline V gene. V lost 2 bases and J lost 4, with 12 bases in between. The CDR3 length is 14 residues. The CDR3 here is CASSQRDNSYEQYF. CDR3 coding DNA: TGCGCCAGCAGCCAAAGGGACAATTCTTACGAGCAGTACTTC.

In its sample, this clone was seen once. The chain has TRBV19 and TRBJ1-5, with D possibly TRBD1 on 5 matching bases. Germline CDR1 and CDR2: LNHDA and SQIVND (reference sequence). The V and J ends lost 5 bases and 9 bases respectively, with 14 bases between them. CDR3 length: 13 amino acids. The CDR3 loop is CASSAGTPWPQHF. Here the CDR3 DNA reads TGTGCCAGTAGTGCCGGGACTCCATGGCCCCAGCATTTT.

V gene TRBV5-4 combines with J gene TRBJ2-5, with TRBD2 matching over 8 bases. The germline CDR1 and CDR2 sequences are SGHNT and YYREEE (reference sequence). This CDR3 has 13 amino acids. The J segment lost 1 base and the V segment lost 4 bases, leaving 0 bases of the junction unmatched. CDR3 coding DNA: TGTGCCAGCAGCACTAGCGGCCAAGAGACCCAGTACTTC. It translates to CASSTSGQETQYF.

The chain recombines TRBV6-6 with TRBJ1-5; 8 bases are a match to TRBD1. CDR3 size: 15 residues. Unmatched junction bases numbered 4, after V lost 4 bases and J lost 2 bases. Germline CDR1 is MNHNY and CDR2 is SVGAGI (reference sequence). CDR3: CASSSQGGGNQPQHF. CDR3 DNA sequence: TGTGCCAGCAGTTCACAGGGGGGTGGCAATCAGCCCCAGCATTTT.

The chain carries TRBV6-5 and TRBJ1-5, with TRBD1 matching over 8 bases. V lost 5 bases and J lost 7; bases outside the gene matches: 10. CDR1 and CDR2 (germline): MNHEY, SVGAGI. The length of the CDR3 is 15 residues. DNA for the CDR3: TGTGCCAGCAGTCCCTTGGACAGGGAGGGACAGCCCCAGCATTTT. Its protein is CASSPLDREGQPQHF.

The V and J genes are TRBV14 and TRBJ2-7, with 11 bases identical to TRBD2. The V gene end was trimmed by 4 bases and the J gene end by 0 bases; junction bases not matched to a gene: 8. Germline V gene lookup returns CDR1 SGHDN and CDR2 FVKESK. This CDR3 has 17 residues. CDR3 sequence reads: CASSPALAGGSSYEQYF. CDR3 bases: TGTGCCAGCAGCCCAGCCCTAGCGGGGGGTAGCTCCTACGAGCAGTACTTC.

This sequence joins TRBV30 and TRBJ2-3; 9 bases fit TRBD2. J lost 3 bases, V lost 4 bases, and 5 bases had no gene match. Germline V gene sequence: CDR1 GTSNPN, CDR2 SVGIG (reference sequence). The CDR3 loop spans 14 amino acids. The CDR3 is CAWMLAGLTDTQYF. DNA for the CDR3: TGTGCCTGGATGCTAGCGGGATTAACAGATACGCAGTATTTT.

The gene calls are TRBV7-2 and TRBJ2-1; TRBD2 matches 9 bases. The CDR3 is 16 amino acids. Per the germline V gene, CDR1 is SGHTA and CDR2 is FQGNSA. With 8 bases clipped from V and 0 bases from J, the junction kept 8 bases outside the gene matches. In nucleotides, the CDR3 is TGTGCCAGCTCCACTGATAGCGGGAGCTCCTACAATGAGCAGTTCTTC. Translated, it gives CASSTDSGSSYNEQFF.

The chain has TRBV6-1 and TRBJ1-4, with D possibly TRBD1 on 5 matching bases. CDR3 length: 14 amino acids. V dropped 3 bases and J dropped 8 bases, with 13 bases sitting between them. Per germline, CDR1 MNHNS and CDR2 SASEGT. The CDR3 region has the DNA TGTGCCAGCAGTGATTACCCCAGGGCCGAAAAACTGTTTTTT. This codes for CASSDYPRAEKLFF.

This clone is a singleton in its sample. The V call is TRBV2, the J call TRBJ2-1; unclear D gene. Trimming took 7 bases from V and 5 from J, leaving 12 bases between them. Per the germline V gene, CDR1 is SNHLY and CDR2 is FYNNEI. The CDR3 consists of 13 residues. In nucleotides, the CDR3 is TGTGCCAGCAACACCAATCGAAACAATGAGCAGTTCTTC. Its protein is CASNTNRNNEQFF. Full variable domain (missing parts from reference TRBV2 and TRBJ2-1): EPEVTQTPSHQVTQMGQEVILRCVPISNHLYFYWYRQILGQKVEFLVSFYNNEISEKSEIFDDQFSVERPDGSNFTLKIRSTKLEDSAMYFCASNTNRNNEQFFGPGTRLTVL.

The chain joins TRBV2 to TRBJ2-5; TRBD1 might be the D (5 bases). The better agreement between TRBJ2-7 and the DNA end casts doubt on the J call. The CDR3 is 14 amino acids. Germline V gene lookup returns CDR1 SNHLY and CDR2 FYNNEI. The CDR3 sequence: CASSRTTHASEQYF. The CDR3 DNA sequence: TGTGCCAGCAGCCGGACAACCCATGCTTCCGAGCAGTACTTC.

The CDR3 DNA sequence: TGTGCCAGCTCACCACCGGCGGGGAGGGAAGACTATGGCTACACCTTC. Translating gives CASSPPAGREDYGYTF. V is TRBV18 and J is TRBJ1-2; D is unclear. The V end lost 0 bases, the J end lost 3 bases, and 14 bases lay between the germline ends. This CDR3 has 16 residues. Germline CDR1 is KGHSH and CDR2 is LQKENI.

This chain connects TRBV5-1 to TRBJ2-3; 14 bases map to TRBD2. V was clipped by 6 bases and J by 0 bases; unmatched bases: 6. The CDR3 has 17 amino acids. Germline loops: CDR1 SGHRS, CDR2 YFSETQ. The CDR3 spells CASTRLAGGTSTDTQYF. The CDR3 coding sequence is TGCGCCAGCACCAGACTAGCGGGGGGGACCAGCACAGATACGCAGTATTTT.

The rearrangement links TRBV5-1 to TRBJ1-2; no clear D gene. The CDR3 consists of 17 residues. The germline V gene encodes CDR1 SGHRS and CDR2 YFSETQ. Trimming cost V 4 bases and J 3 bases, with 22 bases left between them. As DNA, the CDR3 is TGCGCCAGCAGCCCAAAAACGGGGTTGTTCGTTGACTATGGCTACACCTTC. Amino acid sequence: CASSPKTGLFVDYGYTF.

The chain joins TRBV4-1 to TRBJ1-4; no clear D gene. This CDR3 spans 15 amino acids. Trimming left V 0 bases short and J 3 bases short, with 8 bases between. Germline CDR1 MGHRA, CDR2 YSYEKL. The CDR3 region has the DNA TGCGCCAGCAGCCAAGAAGAGGCGTCTAATGAAAAACTGTTTTTT. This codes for CASSQEEASNEKLFF.

The DNA of the CDR3 is TGTGCCAGCAGTACCGGAGCCTACAATGAGCAGTTCTTC. It codes for CASSTGAYNEQFF. The V and J genes are TRBV7-8 and TRBJ2-1; D is ambiguous. CDR1 SGHVS and CDR2 FQNEAQ come from the germline V gene. V shed 6 bases and J shed 2 bases, with 8 bases lying between them. The length of the CDR3 is 13 residues.

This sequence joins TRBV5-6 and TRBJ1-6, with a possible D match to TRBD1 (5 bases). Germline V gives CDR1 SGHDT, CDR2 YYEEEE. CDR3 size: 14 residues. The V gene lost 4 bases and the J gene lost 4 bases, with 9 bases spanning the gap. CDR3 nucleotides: TGTGCCAGCAGCGCGGGACGGTATAATTCACCCCTCCACTTT. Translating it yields CASSAGRYNSPLHF.

CDR3 nucleotides: TGTGCCAGCAGCCAAGGCGGGGGGGCCCTCGATACGCAGTATTTT. Translating gives CASSQGGGALDTQYF. The chain employs TRBV7-2 and TRBJ2-3; 9 positions match TRBD2. CDR1 SGHTA and CDR2 FQGNSA come from the germline V gene. With V trimmed by 5 bases and J by 6 bases, 9 bases remained unmatched. The CDR3 contains 15 residues.